The TCR beta chain under discussion was sequenced for a study of blood T cell repertoires in COVID-19. As for the study in general: PBMCs, B-cell-depleted T cells, or T cells provided the cDNA or gDNA that made up the material.

The CDR3 contains 18 residues. With V trimmed by 2 bases and J by 2 bases, 9 bases remained unmatched. Germline V CDR1 and CDR2: MNHEY, SVGEGT. Original analysis: The authors estimated nucleated cell counts from reference gene primer amplification. TCRdb's copy holds only in-frame clones and misses some; the assay was immunoSEQ multiplex PCR. Clone size and V and J calls were adopted from that table, with D and trimming inferred from the DNA. The sample yields 310,000 or so clones, more than 70% seen once. The sequencing input was peripheral blood. The source of this sequence is a man aged 18 to 29 who had recovered from COVID-19. The chain has TRBV6-2 or TRBV6-3 and TRBJ2-3; 11 nucleotides align to TRBD2. CDR3 DNA: TGTGCCAGCAGTTACCCGAGTGGGACTAGCGGATCCACAGATACGCAGTATTTT. Its protein is CASSYPSGTSGSTDTQYF.